The next 22 T cell receptor beta chains were all read from a single sample in a study of glioma-infiltrating T cells after dendritic cell vaccination. Only in-frame clones appear in the TCRdb table, and some are missing; sequencing was by immunoSEQ multiplex PCR. The sample carries about 82,000 clones, 70% to 90% recorded once. The sequencing here drew on blood, taken before dendritic cell vaccination. These receptors all come from a human donor with glioblastoma.

The table lists this clone with a count of one. The V call is TRBV2, the J call TRBJ1-3; D is unclear. Germline V lookup: CDR1 SNHLY, CDR2 FYNNEI. This CDR3 region has 14 residues. Deletions cut 8 bases from V and 8 bases from J, with 19 bases between. The DNA for the CDR3 is TGTGCCAGCTGGCAGGTTGAGGGAACTTACACCATATATTTT. Protein product: CASWQVEGTYTIYF.

The CDR3 coding sequence is TGTGCCAGCAGTTCGGCAGGGGGGAACTATGGCTACACCTTC. It translates to CASSSAGGNYGYTF. The chain employs TRBV6-5 and TRBJ1-2, with 7 positions matching TRBD1. J was trimmed by 2 bases and V by 4 bases; bases with no gene match: 4. This CDR3 region has 14 residues. Germline CDR1 reads MNHEY; CDR2 reads SVGAGI.

V gene TRBV7-9 combines with J gene TRBJ2-1; 12 nucleotides line up with TRBD2. This CDR3 is 16 amino acids long. J was trimmed by 8 bases and V by 4 bases; bases with no gene match: 9. In germline, CDR1 is SEHNR, CDR2 FQNEAQ (reference sequence). The CDR3 bases are TGTGCCAGCAGCTCACCCCTAGCGGGAGGGCCCCATGAGCAGTTCTTC. It translates to CASSSPLAGGPHEQFF.

The chain carries TRBV6-1 and TRBJ1-2; D is uncertain. V lost 8 bases, J lost 2 bases, and 6 bases lay in between. The CDR3 length is 11 residues. Germline CDR1 MNHNS, CDR2 SASEGT. DNA for the CDR3: TGTGCCAGCTACTCCAACTATGGCTACACCTTC. Translation gives CASYSNYGYTF.

On this clone: At one end, the junction sequence differs from germline, possibly due to a read error. The chain links TRBV30 to TRBJ2-7, with D possibly TRBD2 on 5 matching bases. The CDR3 runs to 11 residues. Per the germline V gene, CDR1 is GTSNPN and CDR2 is SVGIG (reference sequence). The CDR3 bases are TGTGCCTGGAGTGTAATCGGACTTCTTAGGTTC. Residues: CAWSVIGLLRF.

Relative to its sample, this clone is medium-sized. This chain connects TRBV7-9 to TRBJ2-3; no clear D. Germline CDR1 is SEHNR and CDR2 is FQNEAQ (reference sequence). Trimming took 1 base from V and 4 from J, leaving 12 bases between them. The CDR3 is 15 amino acids. CDR3 region: CASSLVENLPDTQYF. CDR3 in DNA: TGTGCCAGCAGCTTAGTTGAAAACTTACCAGATACGCAGTATTTT.

The rearrangement joins TRBV10-1 to TRBJ2-2; D ambiguous. V was cut by 3 bases and J by 4 bases, with 6 bases left in between. The CDR3 loop spans 13 amino acids. Germline lookup yields CDR1 WNHNN and CDR2 SYGVQD (reference sequence). DNA for the CDR3: TGCGCCAGCAGTGATGCGTTCACCGGGGAGCTGTTTTTT. This encodes CASSDAFTGELFF.

This clone was observed once. The genes are TRBV6-1 and TRBJ2-7, with D uncertain. The CDR3 is made up of 13 amino acids. The V and J ends lost 3 bases and 2 bases respectively, with 8 bases between them. CDR1 is MNHNS, CDR2 SASEGT, per germline. DNA of the CDR3: TGTGCCAGCAGTGAGACAACTGCCTACGAGCAGTACTTC. Translated, it gives CASSETTAYEQYF.

The chain combines TRBV7-9 with TRBJ1-2; no definite D call. Between the trimmed V and J ends, which lost 1 base and 0 bases, there was a span of 6 bases. Looked up from germline, CDR1 is SEHNR and CDR2 is FQNEAQ (reference sequence). The CDR3 loop spans 14 amino acids. Here the CDR3 reads CASSLGEANYGYTF. The CDR3 bases are TGTGCCAGCAGCTTAGGGGAGGCTAACTATGGCTACACCTTC.

This clone was seen a few times. This chain links TRBV5-1 with TRBJ2-5, with D possibly TRBD2 on 6 matching bases. Trimming cost V 5 bases and J 4 bases, with 12 bases left between them. Looked up from germline, CDR1 is SGHRS and CDR2 is YFSETQ. The CDR3 covers 13 residues. The CDR3 nucleotides are TGCGCCAGCAGTTCCGGGGGAGGAGAGACCCAGTACTTC. Protein sequence: CASSSGGGETQYF.

The rearrangement joins TRBV9 to TRBJ2-7; no definite D call. Germline values: CDR1 SGDLS, CDR2 YYNGEE. This CDR3 has 15 residues. V was shortened by 0 bases and J by 0 bases, with 10 bases between the two germline ends. In nucleotides, the CDR3 is TGTGCCAGCAGCGTAGCCCCAAGCTCCTCCTACGAGCAGTACTTC. It is translated as CASSVAPSSSYEQYF.

The chain is built from TRBV4-1 and TRBJ2-3; a weak D match, TRBD2 (6 bases). The V end was cut by 2 bases, the J end by 3 bases, with 12 bases between. The CDR3 runs 15 residues. In germline, CDR1 is MGHRA, CDR2 YSYEKL. CDR3 in DNA: TGCGCCAGCAGCCAATTCCCCGGAGGGACAGATACGCAGTATTTT. It encodes CASSQFPGGTDTQYF.

The V and J genes are TRBV19 and TRBJ2-2; no definite D call. The germline gives CDR1 LNHDA, CDR2 SQIVND (reference sequence). CDR3 length: 13 amino acids. V was shortened by 6 bases and J by 4 bases, with 9 bases between the two germline ends. CDR3 in DNA: TGTGCCAGTAGAGGCCCGGGCACCGGGGAGCTGTTTTTT. It codes for CASRGPGTGELFF.

The chain employs TRBV5-1 and TRBJ2-7; 7 bases are a match to TRBD1. The CDR3 length is 14 residues. V shed 5 bases and J 4 bases; nucleotides not matched to a gene: 9. From germline, CDR1 is SGHRS and CDR2 YFSETQ. The CDR3 nucleotides are TGCGCCAGCAGGCCTCTCGGGACAGAGTACGAGCAGTACTTC. As protein: CASRPLGTEYEQYF.

V usage is TRBV19 and J usage is TRBJ2-2; D not resolved. V was trimmed by 5 bases and J by 7 bases, leaving 8 bases between them. CDR3 length: 12 residues. Germline V gives CDR1 LNHDA, CDR2 SQIVND (reference sequence). CDR3 amino acids: CASSPESGELFF. CDR3 DNA: TGTGCCAGTAGTCCGGAGAGCGGGGAGCTGTTTTTT.

V is TRBV30 and J is TRBJ2-7; 7 bases are shared with TRBD1. V shed 6 bases and J 5 bases; nucleotides not matched to a gene: 4. The V gene's germline CDR1 is GTSNPN and CDR2 SVGIG (reference sequence). The CDR3 is made up of 11 amino acids. CDR3 region: CACTGDNEQYF. CDR3 coding DNA: TGTGCCTGTACAGGGGATAACGAGCAGTACTTC.

This clone was counted only a few times. The chain employs TRBV6-5 and TRBJ2-5; TRBD2 matches at 12 bases. CDR3 length: 14 amino acids. Germline loops: CDR1 MNHEY, CDR2 SVGAGI. The V gene end was trimmed by 6 bases and the J gene end by 2 bases; junction bases not matched to a gene: 1. The CDR3 here is CASSLAGGQETQYF. CDR3 coding DNA: TGTGCCAGCAGCCTAGCGGGGGGGCAAGAGACCCAGTACTTC.

The chain employs TRBV5-1 and TRBJ2-7; tentatively, D is TRBD2 (6 bases). The CDR3 has 14 residues. Germline CDR1 is SGHRS and CDR2 is YFSETQ. Trimming removed 5 bases at V and 1 base at J, with 13 bases between. The CDR3 DNA is TGCGCCAGCAGTCCGGGGGAGCGATCCTACGAGCAGTACTTC. The encoded protein is CASSPGERSYEQYF. Together with reference TRBV5-1 and TRBJ2-7, the CDR3 gives the full variable domain: KAGVTQTPRYLIKTRGQQVTLSCSPISGHRSVSWYQQTPGQGLQFLFEYFSETQRNKGNFPGRFSGRQFSNSRSEMNVSTLELGDSALYLCASSPGERSYEQYFGPGTRLTVT.

The chain couples TRBV7-8 to TRBJ1-4; 9 nucleotides agree with TRBD1. After removal of 3 bases from V and 8 bases from J, the junction contained 7 bases not matched to a gene. CDR3 length equals 15 residues. Germline CDR1 is SGHVS and CDR2 is FQNEAQ. The CDR3 here is CASSFGQGLWEKLFF. The CDR3, as DNA: TGTGCCAGCAGCTTCGGACAGGGGCTTTGGGAAAAACTGTTTTTT.

This clone appeared once. CDR3 nucleotides: TGTGCCAGCAGCGGGAGACTAGTCCCAGATACGCAGTATTTT. It yields the protein CASSGRLVPDTQYF. The chain links TRBV9 to TRBJ2-3; D is perhaps TRBD2 (6 bases). Trimming took 3 bases from V and 4 from J, leaving 12 bases between them. The CDR3 is made up of 14 amino acids. Germline assignment: CDR1 SGDLS and CDR2 YYNGEE.

The chain employs TRBV7-9 and TRBJ1-3, with D tentatively TRBD1 (5 bases). Trimming pared 3 bases from V and 7 bases from J, leaving 13 bases between. The CDR3 is 14 amino acids. Per germline, CDR1 SEHNR and CDR2 FQNEAQ (reference sequence). In DNA form, the CDR3 reads TGTGCCAGCAGCTTTCAAATCCCAGGGAACACCATATATTTT. Its translation: CASSFQIPGNTIYF.

This chain links TRBV9 with TRBJ2-3; D might be TRBD2 (7 bases). Trimming took off 1 base at V and 0 bases at J, with 9 bases between the two ends. Germline CDR1 SGDLS, CDR2 YYNGEE. The CDR3 consists of 15 residues. The CDR3, as DNA: TGTGCCAGCAGCGTAAGGGGGGGAAGCACAGATACGCAGTATTTT. It yields the protein CASSVRGGSTDTQYF.